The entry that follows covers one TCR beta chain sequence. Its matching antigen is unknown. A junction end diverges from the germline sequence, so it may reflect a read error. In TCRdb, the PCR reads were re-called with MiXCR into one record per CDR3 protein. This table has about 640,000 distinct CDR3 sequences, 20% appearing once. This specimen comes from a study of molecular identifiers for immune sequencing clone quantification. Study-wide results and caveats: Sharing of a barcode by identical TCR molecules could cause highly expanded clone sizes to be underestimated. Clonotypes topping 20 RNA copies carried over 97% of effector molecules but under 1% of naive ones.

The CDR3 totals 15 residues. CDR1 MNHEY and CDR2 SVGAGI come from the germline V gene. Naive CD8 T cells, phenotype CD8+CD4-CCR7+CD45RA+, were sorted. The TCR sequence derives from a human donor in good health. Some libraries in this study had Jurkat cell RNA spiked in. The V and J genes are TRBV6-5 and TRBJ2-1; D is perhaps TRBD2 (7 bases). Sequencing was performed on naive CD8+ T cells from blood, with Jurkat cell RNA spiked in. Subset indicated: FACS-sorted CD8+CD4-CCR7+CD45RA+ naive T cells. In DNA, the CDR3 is TGTGCCGGCAGCAGGGGACCGGGAGGATACAATGAGCAGTTCTTC. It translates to CAGSRGPGGYNEQFF.